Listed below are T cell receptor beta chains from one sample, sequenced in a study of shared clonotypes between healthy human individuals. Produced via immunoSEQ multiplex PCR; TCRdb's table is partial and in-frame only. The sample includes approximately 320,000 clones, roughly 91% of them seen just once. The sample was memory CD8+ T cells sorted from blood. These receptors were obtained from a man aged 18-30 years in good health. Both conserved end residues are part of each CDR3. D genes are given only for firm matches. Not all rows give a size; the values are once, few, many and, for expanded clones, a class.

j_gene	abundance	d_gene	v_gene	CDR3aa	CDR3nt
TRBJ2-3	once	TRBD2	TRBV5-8	CASSSGLADTDTQYF	TGTGCCAGCAGCTCCGGACTAGCGGACACAGATACGCAGTATTTT
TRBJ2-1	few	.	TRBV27	CASRAGYPGNEQFF	TGTGCCAGCAGAGCGGGCTACCCTGGCAATGAGCAGTTCTTC
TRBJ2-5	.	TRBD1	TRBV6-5	CASSYQTGGETQYF	TGTGCCAGCAGTTACCAAACAGGGGGAGAGACCCAGTACTTC
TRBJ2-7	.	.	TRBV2	CASSGGSYEQYF	TGTGCCAGCAGTGGGGGGTCTTACGAGCAGTACTTC
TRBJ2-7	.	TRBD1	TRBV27	CASSLSGTGIYEQYF	TGTGCCAGCAGTTTATCGGGGACAGGGATATACGAGCAGTACTTC
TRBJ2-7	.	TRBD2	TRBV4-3	CASSQGLFYEQYF	TGCGCCAGCAGCCAGGGACTATTTTACGAGCAGTACTTC
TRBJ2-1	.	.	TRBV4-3	CASSQEDQGSTTYNEQFF	TGCGCCAGCAGCCAAGAAGATCAGGGGAGTACCACCTACAATGAGCAGTTCTTC
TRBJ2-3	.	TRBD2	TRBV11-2	CASSLPPGLAGVWDTQYF	TGTGCCAGCAGCTTACCGCCGGGACTAGCGGGAGTTTGGGATACGCAGTATTTT
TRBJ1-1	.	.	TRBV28	CASSFADTEAFF	TGTGCCAGCAGTTTCGCGGATACTGAAGCTTTCTTT
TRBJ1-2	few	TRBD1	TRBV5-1	CASSWAKGQGISNYGYTF	TGCGCCAGCAGCTGGGCAAAAGGACAGGGGATTTCTAACTATGGCTACACCTTC
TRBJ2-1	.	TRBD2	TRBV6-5	CASSPGTSGGYEQFF	TGTGCCAGCAGCCCCGGGACTAGCGGGGGGTATGAGCAGTTCTTC
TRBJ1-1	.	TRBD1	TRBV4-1	CASSQSHRTGDTEAFF	TGCGCCAGCAGCCAGAGTCACAGGACAGGGGACACTGAAGCTTTCTTT
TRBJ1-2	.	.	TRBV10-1	CATYRSNYGYTF	TGCGCCACCTACAGGAGTAACTATGGCTACACCTTC
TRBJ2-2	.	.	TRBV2	CASSLPPFPGELFF	TGTGCCAGCAGTCTCCCCCCTTTTCCCGGGGAGCTGTTTTTT
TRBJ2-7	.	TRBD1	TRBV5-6	CASSLGTGRYEQYF	TGTGCCAGCAGCTTGGGGACAGGGCGCTACGAGCAGTACTTC
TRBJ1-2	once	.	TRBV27	CASSLRGVNYGYTF	TGTGCCAGCAGTTTAAGGGGAGTTAACTATGGCTACACCTTC
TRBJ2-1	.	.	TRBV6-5	CASSQDLSSYNEQFF	TGTGCCAGCAGCCAGGACTTAAGCTCCTACAATGAGCAGTTCTTC
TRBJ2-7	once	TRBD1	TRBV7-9	CASTPGTGGTYEQYF	TGTGCCAGCACCCCGGGGACAGGGGGAACCTACGAGCAGTACTTC
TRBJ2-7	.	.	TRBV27	CASSSPQGHEQYF	TGTGCCAGCAGTTCGCCCCAGGGCCACGAGCAGTACTTC
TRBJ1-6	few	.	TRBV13	CASSPAGSSYNSPLHF	TGTGCCAGCAGCCCCGCAGGGAGCTCCTATAATTCACCCCTCCACTTT